These T cell receptor beta chains were read from a single sample in a study of siplizumab effects on memory and regulatory T cells. The table came from immunoSEQ multiplex PCR; TCRdb's copy has only in-frame clones and leaves some out. The sample has roughly 92,000 clones, about 93% seen once. Sequenced sample: non-Treg CD4+ T cells sorted from blood. The origin of the receptors is a human donor in good health. Each CDR3 is given with its conserved first and last residue. D genes are given only for firm matches. For some rows the clone size is stated as once, few or many, or as a class when expanded; others skip it.

v_call	j_call	clone_size	d_call	cdr3_nt	cdr3_aa
TRBV2	TRBJ2-5	once	NA	TGTGCCAGCAGTGATAGGGACCTATTGTCGAGGCGCCAGTACTTC	CASSDRDLLSRRQYF
TRBV19	TRBJ1-1	NA	TRBD1	TGTGCCAGTAGATACGACAGGGGACAGAAAGCCGCCATGAACACTGAAGCTTTCTTT	CASRYDRGQKAAMNTEAFF
TRBV2	TRBJ1-4	NA	NA	TGTGCCAGCCTGTATTACGGGGGGCGCACTGAAAAACTGTTTTTT	CASLYYGGRTEKLFF
TRBV5-1	TRBJ1-6	NA	NA	TGCGCCAGCAGCTCGAAGACAGGTGGGGATAATTCACCCCTCCACTTT	CASSSKTGGDNSPLHF
TRBV5-1	TRBJ1-1	once	NA	TGCGCCAGCAGTTGGGTGGGAAGCAACACTGAAGCTTTCTTT	CASSWVGSNTEAFF
TRBV2	TRBJ1-2	few	TRBD1	TGTGCCAGCAGTGTGGTGGACAGGGCGGAAGGCTATGGCTACACCTTC	CASSVVDRAEGYGYTF
TRBV6-6	TRBJ2-1	NA	TRBD2	TGTGCCAGCAGGGGACTAGCGTTCGATGAGCAGTTCTTC	CASRGLAFDEQFF
TRBV19	TRBJ2-1	NA	NA	TGTGCCACTCACCCCAACGGGAGAACCTACAATGAGCAGTTCTTC	CATHPNGRTYNEQFF
TRBV20-1	TRBJ1-2	NA	NA	TGCAGTGCTACAGGGGCTTATGGCTACACCTTC	CSATGAYGYTF
TRBV7-2	TRBJ2-1	NA	TRBD1	TGTGCCAGCAGCTTAGAGGGGGCGCGGGATGAGCAGTTCTTC	CASSLEGARDEQFF
TRBV6-5	TRBJ2-7	NA	TRBD2	TGTGCCAGCAGTTACTATTGGGGAGGGAACTCCTACGAGCAGTACTTC	CASSYYWGGNSYEQYF
TRBV19	TRBJ2-6	NA	NA	TGTGCCAGTAGTCAGGGGCCTGGGGCCAACGTCCTGACTTTC	CASSQGPGANVLTF
TRBV5-1	TRBJ2-3	few	NA	TGCGCCAGCAGCTTGGTTTTGAGGAGCACAGATACGCAGTATTTT	CASSLVLRSTDTQYF
TRBV5-1	TRBJ1-1	NA	TRBD1	TGCGCCAGCAGCCTAGACAGGGTCGGCATGAACACTGAAGCTTTCTTT	CASSLDRVGMNTEAFF
TRBV25-1	TRBJ2-5	NA	NA	TGTGCCAGCAGTGAATTAAAAACGGAGACCCAGTACTTC	CASSELKTETQYF
TRBV6-5	TRBJ2-5	NA	NA	TGTGCCAGCAGTTACTCTTTGGGGGGGACCCAGTACTTC	CASSYSLGGTQYF
TRBV19	TRBJ1-1	NA	NA	TGTGCCAGTAGTATGGCAGGACGAATGAACACTGAAGCTTTCTTT	CASSMAGRMNTEAFF
TRBV9	TRBJ1-1	NA	NA	TGTGCCAGCAGGAAGGGGGGCATGAACACTGAAGCTTTCTTT	CASRKGGMNTEAFF
TRBV5-8	TRBJ2-7	NA	NA	TGTGCCAGCAGCCAAGGTCGAGCAGGACGGAACACCCCCTACGAGCAGTACTTC	CASSQGRAGRNTPYEQYF
TRBV5-1	TRBJ1-4	NA	NA	TGCGCCAGCAGCTTGGCGGCAGCCGCTAATGAAAAACTGTTTTTT	CASSLAAAANEKLFF
TRBV19	TRBJ1-3	NA	NA	TGTGCCAGTAGACTACGACGGTCTGGAAACACCATATATTTT	CASRLRRSGNTIYF
TRBV7-2	TRBJ2-3	NA	TRBD1	TGTGCCAGCAGGCAGGGGGCCGGCACAGATACGCAGTATTTT	CASRQGAGTDTQYF
TRBV25-1	TRBJ2-3	NA	NA	TGTGCCAGCAGTGATCCAGGACCGTTGGGAAATACGCAGTATTTT	CASSDPGPLGNTQYF
TRBV27	TRBJ1-6	NA	NA	TGTGCCAGCAGTTTGGCAGACTATAATTCACCCCTCCACTTT	CASSLADYNSPLHF
TRBV18	TRBJ2-1	once	NA	TGTGCCAGCTCAAGGGGGGGCTCCTACAATGAGCAGTTCTTC	CASSRGGSYNEQFF
TRBV6-5	TRBJ2-1	NA	NA	TGTGCCAGCAGTTACTCGCGGGGTGGGACTCTGGATGAGCAGTTCTTC	CASSYSRGGTLDEQFF
TRBV7-9	TRBJ2-7	NA	NA	TGTGCCAGCAGCTTAACGGGGGGCCACGAGCAGTACTTC	CASSLTGGHEQYF
TRBV29-1	TRBJ2-3	NA	NA	TGCAGCGTTGAATCAGATACGCAGTATTTT	CSVESDTQYF
TRBV5-4	TRBJ2-1	NA	TRBD2	TGTGCCAGCCTTAACCCTAGCGGCCCATACAATGAGCAGTTCTTC	CASLNPSGPYNEQFF
TRBV15	TRBJ2-3	NA	NA	TGTGCCACCAGCAGAGAAAGCGCGGGGTGGCAGTATTTT	CATSRESAGWQYF
TRBV7-2	TRBJ2-1	NA	NA	TGTGCCAGCAGACCGAGCAGTGGGGTATTTTACAATGAGCAGTTCTTC	CASRPSSGVFYNEQFF
TRBV10-3	TRBJ2-1	NA	NA	TGTGCCATCGGTCAGATAGAGGAGGAGCAGTTCTTC	CAIGQIEEEQFF
TRBV19	TRBJ2-2	NA	TRBD2	TGTGCCAGTAGCTCCGGAGCTAGCGGATTGAACACCGGGGAGCTGTTTTTT	CASSSGASGLNTGELFF
TRBV19	TRBJ1-1	NA	TRBD1	TGTGCCAGTAGTTCAGCGGCAGGGGGCACTGAAGCTTTCTTT	CASSSAAGGTEAFF
TRBV27	TRBJ1-2	NA	TRBD1	TGTGCCAGCAGTTTATTATCGGGGACAGGGCTTAACTATGGCTACACCTTC	CASSLLSGTGLNYGYTF
TRBV27	TRBJ2-7	NA	TRBD1	TGTGCCAGCAGTTTGATAGGACAGGGTACCTACGAGCAGTACTTC	CASSLIGQGTYEQYF
TRBV20-1	TRBJ2-3	NA	NA	TGCAGTGCCCCCGTTCAGGATACGCAGTATTTT	CSAPVQDTQYF
TRBV7-8	TRBJ1-4	NA	NA	TGTGCCAGCAGCTTAGGGGGTTCCGATGAAAAACTGTTTTTT	CASSLGGSDEKLFF
TRBV19	TRBJ2-1	NA	TRBD2	TGTGCCAGTAGGGGTCCCGGGACTAGCGGCAATGAGCAGTTCTTC	CASRGPGTSGNEQFF
TRBV10-3	TRBJ2-3	NA	NA	TGTGCCATGGGTTGGGACGGCAACACAGATACGCAGTATTTT	CAMGWDGNTDTQYF
TRBV18	TRBJ1-5	NA	NA	TGTGCCAGCTCACGATCCCGGAATCAGCCCCAGCATTTT	CASSRSRNQPQHF
TRBV5-1	TRBJ2-7	NA	TRBD2	TGCGCCAGCAGCTTGGAGGGACTAGGTTACGAGCAGTACTTC	CASSLEGLGYEQYF
TRBV5-1	TRBJ1-2	NA	TRBD1	TGCGCCAGCAGCTTGGATGACAGGGGGAATTCTAACTATGGCTACACCTTC	CASSLDDRGNSNYGYTF
TRBV18	TRBJ2-7	NA	NA	TGTGCCAGCTCACAGCGGGCGAGCTCCTACGAGCAGTACTTC	CASSQRASSYEQYF
TRBV6-1	TRBJ2-5	NA	NA	TGTGCCAGCACAAGACTGACTACTCCCCAAGAGACCCAGTACTTC	CASTRLTTPQETQYF
TRBV27	TRBJ2-6	once	NA	TGTGCCAGCAGTTTTTATTCGACCGGGGCTGGGGCCAACGTCCTGACTTTC	CASSFYSTGAGANVLTF
TRBV7-9	TRBJ2-5	NA	TRBD1	TGTGCCAGCAGCTCGCGAAGGACAGGGGGGGAGACCCAGTACTTC	CASSSRRTGGETQYF
TRBV6-5	TRBJ2-7	NA	NA	TGTGCCAGCAGCTTCAGGCAGGGGACCGTTGAGCAGTACTTC	CASSFRQGTVEQYF
TRBV18	TRBJ1-4	NA	NA	TGTGCCAGCTCACCAGTCGGTGAGACTAATGAAAAACTGTTTTTT	CASSPVGETNEKLFF
TRBV29-1	TRBJ2-3	NA	TRBD2	TGCAGCGTTGGACTAGCTTCAGATACGCAGTATTTT	CSVGLASDTQYF